The source of this T cell receptor beta chain is a study of human T cells and chemical hapten exposure. Study at large: Per-sample TCR yield variation was attributed mainly to small pooled library volume differences.

The library tagged each cDNA molecule with unique molecular identifiers. TCRdb called the 5' RACE reads again in MiXCR, with one record for every CDR3 protein. The sample records about 120,000 distinct CDR3 sequences, around 20% being singletons. The authors extracted total RNA from unfractionated whole blood. The V end was cut by 2 bases, the J end by 2 bases, with 10 bases between. In germline, CDR1 is MNHNS, CDR2 SASEGT. The length of the CDR3 is 15 residues. This clonotype was counted between two and nine times. This chain links TRBV6-1 with TRBJ1-3; D gene ambiguous. This clonotype was sampled from a human donor in good health. The CDR3 here is CASSERGTTGNTIYF. CDR3 in DNA: TGTGCCAGCAGTGAACGGGGAACAACTGGAAACACCATATATTTT.